This T cell receptor beta chain was obtained from a study of shared clonotypes between healthy human individuals. As for the study in general: Three men and two women, aged 18 to 49, were donors.

Notes on the study in general: Non-shared clonotypes showed lower generation probabilities than clonotypes common to all four donors. Compared with memory subsets, naive subsets generally had larger estimated richness. In this cohort, only blood was sampled, and tissue repertoires likely differ.

In regard to this clone: Antigen unknown.

Clones were sequenced by immunoSEQ multiplex PCR, and TCRdb holds only the in-frame ones, with some missing. Found here are about 2.4 million clones, over 85% of them singletons; the top ten hold about 0.38%. This clonotype originated in a man aged 18 to 29 in good health. Some clones in this sample may be carry-over from other donors' samples. Sequenced sample: naive CD4+ T cells from PBMCs. As to subset: CD45RA+ positively selected.

CDR3 residues: CASSEGRVQKLFF. The CDR3 bases are TGTGCCAGCAGTGAAGGGAGGGTCCAGAAACTGTTTTTT. The chain joins TRBV2 to TRBJ1-4; D ambiguous. Germline-derived CDR1 and CDR2 are SNHLY and FYNNEI. Trimming took off 1 base at V and 11 bases at J, with 11 bases between the two ends. The CDR3 consists of 13 residues.